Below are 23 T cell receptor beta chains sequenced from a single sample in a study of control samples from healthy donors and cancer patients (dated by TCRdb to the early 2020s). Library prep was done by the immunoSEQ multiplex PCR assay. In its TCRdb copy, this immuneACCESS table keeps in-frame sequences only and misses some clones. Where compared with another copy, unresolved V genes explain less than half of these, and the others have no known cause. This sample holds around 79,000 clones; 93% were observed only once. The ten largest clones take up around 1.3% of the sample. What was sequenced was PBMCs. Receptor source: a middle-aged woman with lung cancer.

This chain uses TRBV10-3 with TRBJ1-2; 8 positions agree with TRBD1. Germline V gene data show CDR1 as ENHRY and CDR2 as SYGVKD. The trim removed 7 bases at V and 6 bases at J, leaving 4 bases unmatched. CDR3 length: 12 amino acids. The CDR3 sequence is CAITEQGDGYTF. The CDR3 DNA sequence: TGTGCCATCACCGAACAGGGGGATGGCTACACCTTC.

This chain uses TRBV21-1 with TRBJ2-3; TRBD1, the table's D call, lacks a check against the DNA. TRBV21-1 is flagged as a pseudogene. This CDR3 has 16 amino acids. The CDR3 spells CASRPTSWQGTDTQYF. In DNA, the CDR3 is TGTGCCAGCAGACCCACGTCCTGGCAGGGTACAGATACGCAGTATTTT.

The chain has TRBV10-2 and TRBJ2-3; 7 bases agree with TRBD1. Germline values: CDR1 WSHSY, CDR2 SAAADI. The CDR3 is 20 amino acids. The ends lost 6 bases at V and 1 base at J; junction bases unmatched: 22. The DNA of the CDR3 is TGCGCCAGCAGCCCACCTTTGACAGGGTTGGATCCCCACCGCACAGATACGCAGTATTTT. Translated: CASSPPLTGLDPHRTDTQYF.

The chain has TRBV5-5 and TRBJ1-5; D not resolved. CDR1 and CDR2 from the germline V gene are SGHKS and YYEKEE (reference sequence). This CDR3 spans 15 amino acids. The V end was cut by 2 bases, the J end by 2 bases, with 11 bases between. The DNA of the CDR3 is TGTGCCAGCAGCTTCTTAGTCCAGGGCAATCAGCCCCAGCATTTT. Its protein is CASSFLVQGNQPQHF.

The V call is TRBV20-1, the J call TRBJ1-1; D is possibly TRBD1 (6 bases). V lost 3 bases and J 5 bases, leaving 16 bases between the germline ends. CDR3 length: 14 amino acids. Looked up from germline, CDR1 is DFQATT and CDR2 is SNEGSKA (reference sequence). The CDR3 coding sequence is TGCAGTGCTAGTGGCCGCAGGGGAAGGACTGAAGCTTTCTTT. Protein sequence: CSASGRRGRTEAFF.

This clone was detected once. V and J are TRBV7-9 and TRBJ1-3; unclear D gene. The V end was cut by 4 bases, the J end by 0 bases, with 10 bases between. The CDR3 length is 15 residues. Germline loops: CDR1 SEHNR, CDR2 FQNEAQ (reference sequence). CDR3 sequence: CASSSDRNSGNTIYF. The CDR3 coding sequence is TGTGCCAGCAGCTCGGACCGAAACTCTGGAAACACCATATATTTT.

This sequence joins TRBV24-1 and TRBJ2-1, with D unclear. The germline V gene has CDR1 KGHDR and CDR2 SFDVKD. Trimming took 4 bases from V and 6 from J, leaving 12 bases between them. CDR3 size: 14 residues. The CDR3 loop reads CATSDRHVSNEQFF. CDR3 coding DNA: TGTGCCACCAGTGACCGACATGTTAGCAATGAGCAGTTCTTC.

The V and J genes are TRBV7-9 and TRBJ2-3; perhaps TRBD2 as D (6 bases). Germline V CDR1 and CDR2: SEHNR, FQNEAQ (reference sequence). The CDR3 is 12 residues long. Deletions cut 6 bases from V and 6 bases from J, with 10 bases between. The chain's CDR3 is CASSTSMDTQYF. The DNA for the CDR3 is TGTGCCAGCAGTACTAGCATGGATACGCAGTATTTT.

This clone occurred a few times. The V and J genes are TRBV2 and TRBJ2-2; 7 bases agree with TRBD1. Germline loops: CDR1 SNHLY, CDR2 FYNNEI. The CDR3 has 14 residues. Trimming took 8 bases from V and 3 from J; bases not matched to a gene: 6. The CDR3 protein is CASGRDRYTGELFF. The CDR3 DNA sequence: TGTGCCAGCGGCAGGGACAGATACACCGGGGAGCTGTTTTTT.

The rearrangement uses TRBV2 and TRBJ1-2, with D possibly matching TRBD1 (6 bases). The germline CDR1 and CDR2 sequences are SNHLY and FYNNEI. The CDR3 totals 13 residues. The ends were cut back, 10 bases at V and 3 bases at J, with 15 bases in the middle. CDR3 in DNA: TGTGCCACCCGGGGGCCGGGCGACTATGGCTACACCTTC. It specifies CATRGPGDYGYTF. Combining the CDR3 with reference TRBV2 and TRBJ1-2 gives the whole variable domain EPEVTQTPSHQVTQMGQEVILRCVPISNHLYFYWYRQILGQKVEFLVSFYNNEISEKSEIFDDQFSVERPDGSNFTLKIRSTKLEDSAMYFCATRGPGDYGYTFGSGTRLTVV.

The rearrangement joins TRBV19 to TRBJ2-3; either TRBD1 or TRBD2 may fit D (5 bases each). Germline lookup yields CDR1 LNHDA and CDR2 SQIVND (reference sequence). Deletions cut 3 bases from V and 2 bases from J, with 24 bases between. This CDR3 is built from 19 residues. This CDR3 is CASSIRIRQDIGATDTQYF. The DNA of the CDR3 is TGTGCCAGTAGTATCAGAATACGTCAGGACATCGGGGCCACAGATACGCAGTATTTT.

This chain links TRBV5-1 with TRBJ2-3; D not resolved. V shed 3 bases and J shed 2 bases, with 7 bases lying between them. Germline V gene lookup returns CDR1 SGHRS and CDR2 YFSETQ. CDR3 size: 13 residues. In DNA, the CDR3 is TGCGCCAGCAGCTCCACCACCACAGATACGCAGTATTTT. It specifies CASSSTTTDTQYF.

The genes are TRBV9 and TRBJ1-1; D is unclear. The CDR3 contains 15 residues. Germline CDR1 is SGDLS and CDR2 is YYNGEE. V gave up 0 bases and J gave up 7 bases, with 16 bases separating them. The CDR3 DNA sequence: TGTGCCAGCAGCGTAGGGTCTTTGGATGTAGATGAAGCTTTCTTT. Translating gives CASSVGSLDVDEAFF.

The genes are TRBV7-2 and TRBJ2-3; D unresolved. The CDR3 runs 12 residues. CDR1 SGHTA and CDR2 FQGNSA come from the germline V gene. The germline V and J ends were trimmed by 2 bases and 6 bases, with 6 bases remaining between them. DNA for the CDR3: TGTGCCAGCAGCTTAAAAAGGGATACGCAGTATTTT. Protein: CASSLKRDTQYF.

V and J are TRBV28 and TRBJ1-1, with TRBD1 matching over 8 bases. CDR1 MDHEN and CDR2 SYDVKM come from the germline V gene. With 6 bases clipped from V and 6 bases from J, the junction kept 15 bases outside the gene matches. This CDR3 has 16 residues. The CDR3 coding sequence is TGTGCCAGCAGACCCCTTCAGACAGGGGAAGGTTCTGAAGCTTTCTTT. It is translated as CASRPLQTGEGSEAFF.

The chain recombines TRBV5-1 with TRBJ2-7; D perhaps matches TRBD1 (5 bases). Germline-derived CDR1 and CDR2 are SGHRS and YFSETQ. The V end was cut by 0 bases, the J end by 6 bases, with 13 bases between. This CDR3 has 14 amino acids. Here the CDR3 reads CASSLGFGAVEQYF. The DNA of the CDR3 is TGCGCCAGCAGCTTGGGGTTTGGGGCCGTCGAGCAGTACTTC.

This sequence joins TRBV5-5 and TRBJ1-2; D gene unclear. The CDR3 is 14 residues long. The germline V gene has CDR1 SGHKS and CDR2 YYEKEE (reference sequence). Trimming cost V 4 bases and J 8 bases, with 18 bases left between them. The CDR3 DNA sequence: TGTGCCAGCAGCCCCCTCGTCGAGGGAGGCGGCTACACCTTC. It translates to CASSPLVEGGGYTF.

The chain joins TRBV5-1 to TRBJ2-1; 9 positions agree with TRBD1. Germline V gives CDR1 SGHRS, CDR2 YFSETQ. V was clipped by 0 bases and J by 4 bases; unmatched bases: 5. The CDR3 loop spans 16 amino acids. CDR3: CASSLDVTGGYNEQFF. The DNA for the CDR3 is TGCGCCAGCAGCTTGGATGTGACAGGGGGTTACAATGAGCAGTTCTTC.

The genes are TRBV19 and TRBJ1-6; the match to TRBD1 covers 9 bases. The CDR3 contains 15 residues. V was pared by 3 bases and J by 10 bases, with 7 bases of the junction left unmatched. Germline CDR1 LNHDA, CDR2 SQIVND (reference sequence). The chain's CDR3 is CASSIGQGITSPLHF. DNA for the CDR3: TGTGCCAGTAGTATTGGACAGGGGATAACGTCACCCCTCCACTTT.

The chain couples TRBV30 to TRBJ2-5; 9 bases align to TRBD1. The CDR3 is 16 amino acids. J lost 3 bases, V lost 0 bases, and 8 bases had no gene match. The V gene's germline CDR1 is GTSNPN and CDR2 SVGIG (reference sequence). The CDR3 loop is CAWSVGTGTREETQYF. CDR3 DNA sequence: TGTGCCTGGAGTGTAGGGACAGGGACGAGGGAAGAGACCCAGTACTTC. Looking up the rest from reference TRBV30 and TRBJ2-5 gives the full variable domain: SQTIHQWPATLVQPVGSPLSLECTVEGTSNPNLYWYRQAAGRGLQLLFYSVGIGQISSEVPQNLSASRPQDRQFILSSKKLLLSDSGFYLCAWSVGTGTREETQYFGPGTRLLVL.

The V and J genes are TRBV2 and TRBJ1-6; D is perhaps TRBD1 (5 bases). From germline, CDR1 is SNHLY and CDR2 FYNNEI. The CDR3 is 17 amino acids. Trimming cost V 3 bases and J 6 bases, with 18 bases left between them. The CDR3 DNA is TGTGCCAGCAGTGATGGACCCGCAGGGTCTTTTAATTCACCCCTCCACTTT. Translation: CASSDGPAGSFNSPLHF.

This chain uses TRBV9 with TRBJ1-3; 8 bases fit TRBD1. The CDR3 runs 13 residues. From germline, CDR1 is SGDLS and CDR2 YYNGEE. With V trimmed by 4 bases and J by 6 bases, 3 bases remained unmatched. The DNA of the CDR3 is TGTGCCAGCAGCTCAGGGGGCGCAAACACCATATATTTT. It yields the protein CASSSGGANTIYF.

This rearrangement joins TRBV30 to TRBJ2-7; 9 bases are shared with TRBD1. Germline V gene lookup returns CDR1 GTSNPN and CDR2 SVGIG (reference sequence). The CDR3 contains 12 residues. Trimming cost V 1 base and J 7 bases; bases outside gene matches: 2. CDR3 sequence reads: CAWSDRGREQYF. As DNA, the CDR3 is TGTGCCTGGAGTGACAGGGGGCGTGAGCAGTACTTC. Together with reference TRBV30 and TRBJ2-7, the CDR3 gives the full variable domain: SQTIHQWPATLVQPVGSPLSLECTVEGTSNPNLYWYRQAAGRGLQLLFYSVGIGQISSEVPQNLSASRPQDRQFILSSKKLLLSDSGFYLCAWSDRGREQYFGPGTRLTVT.